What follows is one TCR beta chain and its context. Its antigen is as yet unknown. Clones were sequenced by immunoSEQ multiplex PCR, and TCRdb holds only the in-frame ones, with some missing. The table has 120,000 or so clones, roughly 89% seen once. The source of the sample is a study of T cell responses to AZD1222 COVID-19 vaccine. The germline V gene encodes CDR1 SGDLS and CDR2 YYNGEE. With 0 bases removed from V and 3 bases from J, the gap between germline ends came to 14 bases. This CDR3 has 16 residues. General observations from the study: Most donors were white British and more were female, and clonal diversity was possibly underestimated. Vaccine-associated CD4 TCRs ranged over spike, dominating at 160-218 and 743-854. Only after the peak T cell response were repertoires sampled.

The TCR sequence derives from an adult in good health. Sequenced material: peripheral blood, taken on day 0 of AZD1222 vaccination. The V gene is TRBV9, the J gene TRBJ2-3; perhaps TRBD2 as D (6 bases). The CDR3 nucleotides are TGTGCCAGCAGCGTAGAGGGACTTATTGGGACAGATACGCAGTATTTT. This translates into CASSVEGLIGTDTQYF.